A single sample is the source of the 11 T cell receptor beta chains below, sequenced in a study of blood T cell repertoires in COVID-19. Measured with immunoSEQ multiplex PCR; TCRdb has only the in-frame clones, and not every one. The data hold about 150,000 clones, with just over 90% observed a single time. Sequenced: peripheral blood. The receptor source for this set is a man between 18 and 29 years old with COVID-19, enrolled during active disease.

The chain carries TRBV7-9 and TRBJ1-1; 9 nucleotides line up with TRBD1. V lost 5 bases to trimming and J lost 4 bases; unmatched junction nucleotides: 17. Germline V gene sequence: CDR1 SEHNR, CDR2 FQNEAQ (reference sequence). The CDR3 contains 18 residues. This chain's CDR3 is CASSNLGTGHPSGTEAFF. The DNA for the CDR3 is TGTGCCAGCAGCAACCTAGGGACAGGGCATCCCTCGGGCACTGAAGCTTTCTTT.

This clone was found a few times. The chain links TRBV27 to TRBJ1-5; 10 bases agree with TRBD1. The germline V gene has CDR1 MNHEY and CDR2 SMNVEV (reference sequence). V lost 7 bases, J lost 4 bases, and 10 bases stayed unmatched. The CDR3 length is 16 residues. The CDR3 loop reads CASKGTGVGPNQPQHF. DNA of the CDR3: TGTGCCAGCAAGGGGACAGGGGTGGGCCCAAATCAGCCCCAGCATTTT.

This clone was counted between two and nine times. The chain carries TRBV5-6 and TRBJ2-5; tentatively, D is TRBD1 (6 bases). Deletions cut 4 bases from V and 4 bases from J, with 23 bases between. This CDR3 region has 17 residues. Germline CDR1 is SGHDT and CDR2 is YYEEEE. This CDR3 is CASSQQGRVRGGETQYF. CDR3 in DNA: TGTGCCAGCAGCCAACAGGGAAGGGTTAGGGGTGGAGAGACCCAGTACTTC.

The chain has TRBV7-9 and TRBJ1-6; D gene ambiguous. This CDR3 spans 16 amino acids. Germline V gives CDR1 SEHNR, CDR2 FQNEAQ (reference sequence). Trimming cost V 1 base and J 3 bases, with 10 bases left between them. This CDR3 is CASSLVQSLYNSPLHF. Written as DNA, the CDR3 is TGTGCCAGCAGCTTAGTACAGTCTCTCTATAATTCACCCCTCCACTTT. The full variable domain, completed using reference TRBV7-9 and TRBJ1-6, is DTGVSQNPRHKITKRGQNVTFRCDPISEHNRLYWYRQTLGQGPEFLTYFQNEAQLEKSRLLSDRFSAERPKGSFSTLEIQRTEQGDSAMYLCASSLVQSLYNSPLHFGNGTRLTVT.

This clone was seen a handful of times. The J gene is TRBJ1-4, the V gene TRBV30, with D tentatively TRBD1 (6 bases). Trimming removed 3 bases from V and 16 bases from J, with 12 bases in between. This CDR3 is built from 10 residues. Germline CDR1 and CDR2: GTSNPN and SVGIG (reference sequence). CDR3 DNA sequence: TGTGCCTGGAGCCCTACGGACAGGTTTTTT. It encodes CAWSPTDRFF.

The J gene is TRBJ2-1, the V gene TRBV2; 10 bases match TRBD2. The trim removed 8 bases at V and 4 bases at J, leaving 5 bases unmatched. Germline V CDR1 and CDR2: SNHLY, FYNNEI. The CDR3 consists of 14 residues. CDR3 amino acids: CASSGLAAYNEQFF. The CDR3 DNA follows: TGTGCCAGCTCCGGACTAGCGGCGTACAATGAGCAGTTCTTC.

V usage is TRBV13 and J usage is TRBJ1-5; D uncertain. The CDR3 contains 15 residues. Per the germline V gene, CDR1 is PRHDT and CDR2 is FYEKMQ (reference sequence). Trimming pared 5 bases from V and 0 bases from J, leaving 11 bases between. As DNA, the CDR3 is TGTGCCAGCAGCCTCTCCCGGTCTAGCAATCAGCCCCAGCATTTT. Amino acid sequence: CASSLSRSSNQPQHF.

The chain uses TRBV11-2 and TRBJ2-7, with D perhaps TRBD1 (5 bases). V was shortened by 7 bases and J by 0 bases, with 10 bases between the two germline ends. This CDR3 has 13 amino acids. Germline V gene sequence: CDR1 SGHAT, CDR2 FQNNGV. The CDR3 DNA reads TGTGCCAGCAAGGGGTTTAGCTCCTACGAGCAGTACTTC. Translation: CASKGFSSYEQYF.

The chain combines TRBV28 with TRBJ1-5; a possible D gene is TRBD1 (5 bases). Trimming shortened V by 5 bases and J by 5 bases, and 16 bases separated the two germline ends. Germline V gene sequence: CDR1 MDHEN, CDR2 SYDVKM. This CDR3 spans 15 amino acids. The DNA of the CDR3 is TGTGCCAGCAGTACCACGACAGCGTTGGATCAGCCCCAGCATTTT. Translating gives CASSTTTALDQPQHF.

The rearrangement uses TRBV6-6 and TRBJ1-2; tentative D call: TRBD1 (6 bases). This CDR3 has 11 residues. Germline V gene sequence: CDR1 MNHNY, CDR2 SVGAGI (reference sequence). V gave up 2 bases and J gave up 9 bases, with 7 bases separating them. The CDR3 here is CASSYQGSYTF. The CDR3 DNA sequence: TGTGCCAGCAGTTACCAGGGGAGCTACACCTTC.

J is TRBJ2-3 and V is TRBV7-3; TRBD2 aligns across 7 bases. CDR1 and CDR2 from the germline V gene are SGHTA and FQGTGA. V gave up 0 bases and J gave up 2 bases; unmatched junction bases: 5. The CDR3 runs 16 residues. This chain's CDR3 is CASSLTPGLLTDTQYF. In DNA form, the CDR3 reads TGTGCCAGCAGCTTAACCCCGGGACTACTCACAGATACGCAGTATTTT.